Listed here are 22 T cell receptor beta chains from one sample, sequenced in a study of post-analysis software for immune sequencing data (dated by TCRdb to about 2015). For these receptors, no antigen is known. Receptor libraries were prepared by PCR. Data came from an Illumina HiSeq 2500. To reduce PCR and sequencing biases, unique molecular identifiers were incorporated into the TCR beta cDNA libraries. The public reads were reprocessed in TCRdb via fastp at Q25 and MiXCR, keeping in-frame beta chains. Rows with one shared CDR3 protein collapse into an entry with the most common genes and DNA. The sample has about 460,000 distinct CDR3 sequences on record, under 55% of them singletons. Together, the top ten hold 12% of the sample. Study-wide conclusions, independent of this receptor: Significantly higher frequencies in patients than in controls were found for five or six TRBV segments, including TRBV5-6, TRBV5-1 and TRBV20-1.

Sequenced: blood. Receptor source: a girl under 18 with multiple sclerosis.

The genes are TRBV7-2 and TRBJ2-5; 9 positions match TRBD1. The DNA end favors TRBJ2-7, so the J call may be wrong. CDR3 size: 15 residues. Germline values: CDR1 SGHTA, CDR2 FQGNSA. The CDR3 sequence is CASSLDGTGMFEQYF. As DNA, the CDR3 is TGTGCCAGCAGCTTAGATGGGACAGGGATGTTCGAGCAGTACTTC.

The chain is built from TRBV7-2 and TRBJ1-2; TRBD1 might be the D (6 bases). CDR1 and CDR2 (germline): SGHTA, FQGNSA. Trimming took 3 bases from V and 0 from J, leaving 11 bases between them. This CDR3 is built from 15 residues. The chain's CDR3 is CASSFYREANYGYTF. The CDR3 DNA reads TGTGCCAGCAGCTTTTACAGGGAAGCTAACTATGGCTACACCTTC.

This chain links TRBV27 with TRBJ2-5; 8 bases are shared with TRBD2. Germline V lookup: CDR1 MNHEY, CDR2 SMNVEV (reference sequence). This CDR3 has 18 amino acids. Unmatched junction bases numbered 16, after V lost 5 bases and J lost 2 bases. The CDR3 sequence is CASSTNPGLDFIQETQYF. The CDR3 DNA follows: TGTGCCAGCAGTACCAACCCGGGACTAGACTTCATACAAGAGACCCAGTACTTC.

The V and J genes are TRBV14 and TRBJ2-5, with 9 bases aligning to TRBD2. This CDR3 contains 16 residues. Germline CDR1 and CDR2: SGHDN and FVKESK. Unmatched junction bases numbered 11, after V lost 7 bases and J lost 2 bases. The CDR3 is CASTPTAGGPQETQYF. CDR3 DNA: TGTGCCAGCACGCCTACAGCGGGAGGACCGCAAGAGACCCAGTACTTC.

CDR3 DNA: TGTGCCAGCAGGTACAGGGGATTGCCAGATACGCAGTATTTT. This encodes CASRYRGLPDTQYF. The rearrangement uses TRBV2 and TRBJ2-3; 7 bases align to TRBD1. V was clipped by 6 bases and J by 4 bases; unmatched bases: 7. CDR3 size: 14 residues. The germline V gene encodes CDR1 SNHLY and CDR2 FYNNEI.

V and J are TRBV10-3 and TRBJ2-1; 8 bases match TRBD2. CDR1 and CDR2 (germline): ENHRY, SYGVKD. The CDR3 is 12 amino acids. With 10 bases clipped from V and 10 bases from J, the junction kept 9 bases outside the gene matches. CDR3 loop: CATSGSSYEQFF. The CDR3 DNA is TGTGCCACTAGCGGGTCCTCCTACGAGCAGTTCTTC.

The V gene is TRBV12-3 or TRBV12-4, the J gene TRBJ2-2; no reliable D call. This CDR3 region has 16 residues. Trimming stripped 7 bases from V and 7 bases from J, with 22 bases between. CDR3: CASIFGDLRLGGELFF. CDR3 nucleotides: TGTGCCAGCATCTTCGGCGATTTAAGGCTAGGCGGGGAGCTGTTTTTT.

The V and J genes are TRBV7-2 and TRBJ2-1; weak D call: TRBD2 (6 bases). The CDR3 spans 15 residues. The ends were cut back, 1 base at V and 4 bases at J, with 11 bases in the middle. In germline, CDR1 is SGHTA, CDR2 FQGNSA. CDR3 in DNA: TGTGCCAGCAGCTTAGGTGTCCGGGAGTACAATGAGCAGTTCTTC. The encoded protein is CASSLGVREYNEQFF.

Comments on this clonotype: A junction end diverges from the germline sequence, so it may reflect a read error. This chain uses TRBV7-9 with TRBJ1-1, with D possibly being TRBD1 (5 bases). CDR1 SEHNR and CDR2 FQNEAQ come from the germline V gene (reference sequence). The CDR3 loop spans 17 amino acids. CDR3 sequence: CASSLAGGAGMNTEAFF. The CDR3 DNA is TGTGCCAGCAGCTTAGCGGGAGGGGCCGGGATGAACACTGAGGCTTTCTTT.

The rearrangement uses TRBV11-1 and TRBJ2-7, with D possibly matching TRBD1 (5 bases). The CDR3 consists of 12 residues. The V end lost 2 bases, the J end lost 6 bases, and 8 bases lay between the germline ends. Germline values: CDR1 SGHAT, CDR2 FQDESV (reference sequence). CDR3 sequence reads: CASSLQGGEQYV. DNA for the CDR3: TGTGCCAGCAGCTTACAGGGCGGCGAGCAGTACGTC.

This sequence joins TRBV27 and TRBJ1-5; possibly TRBD1 for D (6 bases). Germline V gene sequence: CDR1 MNHEY, CDR2 SMNVEV (reference sequence). The CDR3 runs 15 residues. The V and J ends lost 1 base and 7 bases respectively, with 14 bases between them. CDR3 amino acids: CASSLFLGAQQPQHF. The CDR3 nucleotides are TGTGCCAGCAGTTTATTTTTGGGGGCCCAACAGCCCCAGCATTTT.

The V and J genes are TRBV20-1 and TRBJ2-3; TRBD2 might be the D (6 bases). Germline V lookup: CDR1 DFQATT, CDR2 SNEGSKA (reference sequence). Trimming took off 3 bases at V and 2 bases at J, with 9 bases between the two ends. The CDR3 is made up of 13 amino acids. CDR3 loop: CSASGSTTDTQYF. Written as DNA, the CDR3 is TGCAGTGCTAGCGGGAGTACCACAGATACGCAGTATTTT.

This sequence joins TRBV27 and TRBJ2-3, with 11 bases that match TRBD2. V shed 5 bases and J 1 base; nucleotides not matched to a gene: 5. The CDR3 covers 16 residues. The V gene's germline CDR1 is MNHEY and CDR2 SMNVEV (reference sequence). CDR3 residues: CASSHPLAGGTDTQYF. The CDR3 DNA reads TGTGCCAGCAGTCACCCACTAGCGGGGGGCACAGATACGCAGTATTTT.

This clonotype has just a few counts. J is TRBJ2-5 and V is TRBV7-9; D gene unclear. The CDR3 spans 15 residues. Deletions cut 3 bases from V and 3 bases from J, with 14 bases between. Germline V gives CDR1 SEHNR, CDR2 FQNEAQ (reference sequence). As DNA, the CDR3 is TGTGCCAGCAGCTTGGCCCCTGGGTTTAAAGAGACCCAGTACTTC. It translates to CASSLAPGFKETQYF.

The J gene is TRBJ2-6, the V gene TRBV4-2; D is perhaps TRBD2 (6 bases). Germline CDR1 and CDR2: LGHNA and YNFKEQ. The CDR3 contains 18 residues. Trimming pared 4 bases from V and 5 bases from J, leaving 21 bases between. The CDR3 protein is CASSPRDSGPPRANVLTF. The DNA for the CDR3 is TGTGCCAGCAGCCCCCGGGACTCCGGTCCTCCGCGGGCCAACGTCCTGACTTTC.

A remark on this clonotype: A much larger clone is a single base away; this may be a read error. This sequence joins TRBV7-2 and TRBJ2-4, with TRBD2 matching 11 bases. The J call may be incorrect, as the DNA end agrees better with TRBJ2-7. CDR1 is SGHTA, CDR2 FQGNSA, per germline. The CDR3 is 15 amino acids. The CDR3 reads CASSFMSSGRSEQYF. The CDR3 DNA reads as TGTGCCAGCAGCTTTATGTCTAGCGGGAGGAGCGAGCAGTACTTC.

The chain links TRBV20-1 to TRBJ2-3; D not certain. With 5 bases removed from V and 2 bases from J, the gap between germline ends came to 11 bases. This CDR3 region has 13 residues. Germline CDR1 and CDR2: DFQATT and SNEGSKA (reference sequence). The DNA for the CDR3 is TGCAGTGCTGGCGTAAGGGCCACAGATACGCAGTATTTT. Residues: CSAGVRATDTQYF.

This sequence joins TRBV5-1 and TRBJ2-3; possibly TRBD1 or TRBD2 for D (5 bases each). CDR1 and CDR2 from the germline V gene are SGHRS and YFSETQ. The CDR3 has 12 amino acids. Between the trimmed V and J ends, which lost 5 bases and 6 bases, there was a span of 10 bases. The chain's CDR3 is CASRIGDDTQYF. CDR3 sequence (DNA): TGCGCCAGCAGGATCGGGGACGATACGCAGTATTTT.

This clonotype has just a few counts. The rearrangement uses TRBV3-1 and TRBJ2-1; D is uncertain. V lost 0 bases and J lost 4, with 13 bases in between. The germline gives CDR1 LGHDT, CDR2 YNNKEL (reference sequence). CDR3 size: 16 residues. The CDR3 nucleotides read TGTGCCAGCAGCCAAGATTGGGCAGAGCTTTACAATGAGCAGTTCTTC. It encodes CASSQDWAELYNEQFF.

The chain joins TRBV4-2 to TRBJ1-2; weak D call: TRBD1 (6 bases). The CDR3 has 16 amino acids. Trimming pared 3 bases from V and 0 bases from J, leaving 14 bases between. Germline values: CDR1 LGHNA, CDR2 YNFKEQ. CDR3 sequence reads: CASSHGGPPPNYGYTF. For the CDR3, the DNA is TGTGCCAGCAGCCACGGGGGGCCACCCCCTAACTATGGCTACACCTTC.

The V and J genes are TRBV6-1 and TRBJ1-4; maybe TRBD1 (5 bases). This CDR3 contains 13 residues. Looked up from germline, CDR1 is MNHNS and CDR2 is SASEGT. Trimming pared 8 bases from V and 4 bases from J, leaving 11 bases between. For the CDR3, the DNA is TGTGCCAGCTGGTGGACACTTAATGAAAAACTGTTTTTT. Translating it yields CASWWTLNEKLFF.

This sequence joins TRBV29-1 and TRBJ1-1, with 10 bases matching TRBD1. Per germline, CDR1 SQVTM and CDR2 ANQGSEA. The V segment lost 3 bases and the J segment 3 bases; nucleotides outside the gene matches: 13. CDR3 length equals 17 residues. In DNA, the CDR3 is TGCAGCGTTGACGTACGTGCGGGGACAGGGGTTTACACTGAAGCTTTCTTT. It is translated as CSVDVRAGTGVYTEAFF.